The source of this T cell receptor (beta chain) is a study of identical twins. The CDR3 has 17 amino acids. The J segment lost 1 base and the V segment lost 4 bases, leaving 11 bases of the junction unmatched. In germline, CDR1 is SGHRS, CDR2 YFSETQ. TCRdb re-called the 5' RACE reads with MiXCR, one entry per CDR3 protein. The sample lists some 1,600,000 distinct CDR3 sequences, around a third seen once, with over 0.25% in the top ten. The table lists this clonotype with many counts. The sequenced material came from cord blood. This sequence joins TRBV5-1 and TRBJ2-5, with TRBD2 matching over 9 bases. This TCR was recovered from a newborn girl in good health. The CDR3 sequence is CASSLRPSGILQETQYF. CDR3 DNA: TGCGCCAGCAGCCTGAGGCCTAGCGGGATTCTCCAAGAGACCCAGTACTTC. The full variable domain, its missing parts supplied by reference TRBV5-1 and TRBJ2-5, is KAGVTQTPRYLIKTRGQQVTLSCSPISGHRSVSWYQQTPGQGLQFLFEYFSETQRNKGNFPGRFSGRQFSNSRSEMNVSTLELGDSALYLCASSLRPSGILQETQYFGPGTRLLVL.